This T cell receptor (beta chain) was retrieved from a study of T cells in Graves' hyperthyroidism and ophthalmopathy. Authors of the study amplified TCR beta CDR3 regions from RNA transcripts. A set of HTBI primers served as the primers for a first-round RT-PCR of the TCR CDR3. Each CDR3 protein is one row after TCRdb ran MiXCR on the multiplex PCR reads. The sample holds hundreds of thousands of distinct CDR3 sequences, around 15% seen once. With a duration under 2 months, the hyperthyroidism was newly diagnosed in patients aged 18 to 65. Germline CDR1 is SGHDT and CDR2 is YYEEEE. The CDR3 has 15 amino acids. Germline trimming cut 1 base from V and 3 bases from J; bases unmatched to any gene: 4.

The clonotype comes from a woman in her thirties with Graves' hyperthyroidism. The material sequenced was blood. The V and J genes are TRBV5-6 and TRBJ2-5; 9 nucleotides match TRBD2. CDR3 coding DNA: TGTGCCAGCAGCTTGATGGCTAGCGGGAAAGAGACCCAGTACTTC. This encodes CASSLMASGKETQYF.